The 8 T cell receptor beta chains below come from one sample, sequenced in a study of OX40 agonist ivuxolimab in advanced cancers. Data came from immunoSEQ multiplex PCR; TCRdb stores just in-frame clones and leaves some out. The data show 65,000 to 75,000 clones, around nine tenths seen once. This material consisted of CD4+ or CD8+ T cells sorted from blood, taken in a trial of the OX40 agonist ivuxolimab. The receptor source for this set is an adult with an advanced solid tumor such as melanoma, head and neck, liver or kidney cancer.

The rearrangement uses TRBV28 and TRBJ1-4; TRBD1 agrees at 8 bases. The CDR3 extends over 15 amino acids. Trimming took 5 bases from V and 0 from J; bases not matched to a gene: 2. Germline CDR1 is MDHEN and CDR2 is SYDVKM. The CDR3 loop is CASSGQGATNEKLFF. For the CDR3, the DNA is TGTGCCAGCAGTGGACAGGGAGCAACTAATGAAAAACTGTTTTTT.

This chain joins TRBV7-2 and TRBJ2-2; 8 bases agree with TRBD1. V lost 4 bases to trimming and J lost 6 bases; unmatched junction nucleotides: 7. CDR3 length equals 15 residues. From germline, CDR1 is SGHTA and CDR2 FQGNSA. CDR3 sequence (DNA): TGTGCCAGCAGCTCGAGGACAGGGCTATCCGGGGAGCTGTTTTTT. It yields the protein CASSSRTGLSGELFF. Based on the CDR3 plus reference TRBV7-2 and TRBJ2-2, the full variable domain is GAGVSQSPSNKVTEKGKDVELRCDPISGHTALYWYRQSLGQGLEFLIYFQGNSAPDKSGLPSDRFSAERTGGSVSTLTIQRTQQEDSAVYLCASSSRTGLSGELFFGEGSRLTVL.

V and J are TRBV19 and TRBJ2-7, with TRBD2 identical over 8 bases. Germline V gene lookup returns CDR1 LNHDA and CDR2 SQIVND (reference sequence). Unmatched junction bases numbered 7, after V lost 5 bases and J lost 1 base. The CDR3 contains 15 residues. As DNA, the CDR3 is TGTGCCAGTAGTGCCCCGGGAGGGCGGTCCTACGAGCAGTACTTC. Translating gives CASSAPGGRSYEQYF.

This clone was seen once. The chain couples TRBV18 to TRBJ2-2; 9 nucleotides match TRBD1. Losses at the gene ends were 3 bases for V and 5 bases for J; bases not matched to a gene: 7. CDR1 and CDR2 (germline): KGHSH, LQKENI. CDR3 length: 16 amino acids. The chain's CDR3 is CASSPIGTGKTGELFF. DNA of the CDR3: TGTGCCAGCTCACCGATTGGGACAGGGAAAACCGGGGAGCTGTTTTTT.

The CDR3 nucleotides are TGTGCCAGCAGTTTATGGCTGGGGGTTCTTACCTACGAGCAGTACTTC. Protein sequence: CASSLWLGVLTYEQYF. This chain connects TRBV28 to TRBJ2-7, with D perhaps being TRBD1 or TRBD2 (5 bases each). The CDR3 totals 16 residues. The V end was cut by 0 bases, the J end by 2 bases, with 14 bases between. From germline, CDR1 is MDHEN and CDR2 SYDVKM.

The gene calls are TRBV6-4 and TRBJ1-5; D gene unclear. V shed 4 bases and J shed 2 bases, with 15 bases lying between them. The CDR3 consists of 16 residues. Germline V lookup: CDR1 MRHNA, CDR2 SNTAGT. DNA for the CDR3: TGTGCCAGCAGTGGCCCCCCGGGAACAGGCAATCAGCCCCAGCATTTT. This translates into CASSGPPGTGNQPQHF.

The chain uses TRBV11-3 and TRBJ2-6; 9 bases line up with TRBD2. With V trimmed by 5 bases and J by 0 bases, 11 bases remained unmatched. From germline, CDR1 is SGHNT and CDR2 YENEEA. This CDR3 has 19 amino acids. The CDR3 reads CASSPGGLAGSSGANVLTF. The CDR3 DNA reads as TGTGCCAGCAGCCCCGGGGGGCTAGCGGGATCCTCTGGGGCCAACGTCCTGACTTTC.

The gene calls are TRBV7-2 and TRBJ1-4, with 9 nucleotides matching TRBD1. The germline gives CDR1 SGHTA, CDR2 FQGNSA. The CDR3 totals 18 residues. Trimming took 7 bases from V and 3 from J; bases not matched to a gene: 15. The CDR3 DNA reads as TGTGCCAGCACCAAAGCGAGACAGGGGGTCTGGGCTAATGAAAAACTGTTTTTT. Translation: CASTKARQGVWANEKLFF. Together with reference TRBV7-2 and TRBJ1-4, the CDR3 gives the full variable domain: GAGVSQSPSNKVTEKGKDVELRCDPISGHTALYWYRQSLGQGLEFLIYFQGNSAPDKSGLPSDRFSAERTGGSVSTLTIQRTQQEDSAVYLCASTKARQGVWANEKLFFGSGTQLSVL.